This T cell receptor (beta chain) was identified during a study of T-cell reconstitution after alpha-beta-depleted transplantation in children. There are 12 residues in the CDR3. Germline loops: CDR1 SGHDT, CDR2 YYEEEE. The V end lost 1 base, the J end lost 8 bases, and 7 bases lay between the germline ends. This sample's TCRbeta library carried unique molecular identifier barcodes. TCRdb reprocessed the PCR reads via MiXCR and lists one record per CDR3 protein. The table includes 400,000 to 500,000 distinct CDR3 sequences, roughly 11% detected once. This clonotype occurred many times. The clonotype originates from a human donor who donated a stem cell graft to a child with acute myeloid leukemia. The gene calls are TRBV5-6 and TRBJ2-1; D remains ambiguous. The specimen was PBMCs from the stem cell graft donor, collected from the stem cell graft. CDR3 residues: CASSLSFYEQFF. The CDR3 nucleotides are TGTGCCAGCAGCTTGTCTTTTTATGAGCAGTTCTTC.